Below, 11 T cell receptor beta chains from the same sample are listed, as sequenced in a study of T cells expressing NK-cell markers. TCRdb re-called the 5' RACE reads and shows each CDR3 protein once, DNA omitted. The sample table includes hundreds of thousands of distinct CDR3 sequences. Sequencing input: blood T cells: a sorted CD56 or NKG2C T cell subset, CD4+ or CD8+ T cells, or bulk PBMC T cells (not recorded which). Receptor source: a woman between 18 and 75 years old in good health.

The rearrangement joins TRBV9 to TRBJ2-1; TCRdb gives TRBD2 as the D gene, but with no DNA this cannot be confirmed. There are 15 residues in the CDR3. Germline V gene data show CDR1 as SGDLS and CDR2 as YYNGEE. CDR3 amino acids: CASSVAAGAANEQFF.

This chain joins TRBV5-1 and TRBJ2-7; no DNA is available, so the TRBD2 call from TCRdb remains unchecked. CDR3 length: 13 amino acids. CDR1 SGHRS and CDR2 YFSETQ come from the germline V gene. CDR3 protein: CASSLEGPGEQYF.

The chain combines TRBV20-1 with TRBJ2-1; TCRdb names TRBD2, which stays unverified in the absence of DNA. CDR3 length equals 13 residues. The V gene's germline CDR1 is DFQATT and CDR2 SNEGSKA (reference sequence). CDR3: CSAKEGLYNEQFF.

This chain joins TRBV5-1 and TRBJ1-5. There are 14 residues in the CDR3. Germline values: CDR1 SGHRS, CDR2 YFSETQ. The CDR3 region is CASSLIGGNQPQHF.

CDR3: CASSRPGTGFGYTF. This rearrangement joins TRBV6-1 to TRBJ1-2; TCRdb indicates TRBD1, and absent DNA this call remains unverified. Germline V lookup: CDR1 MNHNS, CDR2 SASEGT. This CDR3 contains 14 residues.

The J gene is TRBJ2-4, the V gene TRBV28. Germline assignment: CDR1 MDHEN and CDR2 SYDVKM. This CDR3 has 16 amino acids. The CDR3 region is CASSPAGEPAKNIQYF.

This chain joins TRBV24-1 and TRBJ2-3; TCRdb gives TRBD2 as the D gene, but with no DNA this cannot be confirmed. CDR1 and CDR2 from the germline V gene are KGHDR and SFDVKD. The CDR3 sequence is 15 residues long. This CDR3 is CATSRGSTGADTQYF.

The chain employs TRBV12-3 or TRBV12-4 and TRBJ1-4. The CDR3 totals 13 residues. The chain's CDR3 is CASRGSKSEKLFF.

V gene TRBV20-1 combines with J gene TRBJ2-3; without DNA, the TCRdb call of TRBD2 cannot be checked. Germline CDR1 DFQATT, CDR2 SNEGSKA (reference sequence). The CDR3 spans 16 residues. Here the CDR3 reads CSARDGGGRSTDTQYF.

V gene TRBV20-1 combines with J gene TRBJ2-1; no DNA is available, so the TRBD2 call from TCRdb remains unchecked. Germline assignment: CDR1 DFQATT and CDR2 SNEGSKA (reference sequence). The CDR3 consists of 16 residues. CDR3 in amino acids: CSARVPSGDHYNEQFF.

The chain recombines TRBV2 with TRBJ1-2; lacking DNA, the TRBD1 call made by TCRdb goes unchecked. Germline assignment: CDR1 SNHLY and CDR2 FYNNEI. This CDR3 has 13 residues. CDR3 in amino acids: CASTGGAGYGYTF.